This TCR beta chain was recorded in a study of T cell repertoires in cytomegalovirus infection (dated by TCRdb to the late 2010s). Regarding the research as a whole: Donor HLA type was relevant to the analysis, as public TCR beta signatures indicated carriage of CMV infection together with the matching HLA type.

V is pruned by 3 bases and J by 4 bases, leaving 8 bases of the junction without a gene match. From a lookup of the germline V gene, CDR1 and CDR2 are SQVTM and ANQGSEA. The CDR3 goes from the cysteine to the phenylalanine over 15 residues. Here the CDR3 DNA is all that survives: 45 bases in frame from base 1. Broad study findings and their caveats: Cumulative frequency of public TCR beta family members discriminated carriers of CMV infection plus the relevant HLA type in this cohort and an independent approximately 370-donor cohort. The ex vivo response was dominated by HLA-C-restricted CMV-specific TCR beta clonotypes, and the single most frequent clonotype in two of eight donors was supplied by these HLA-C-restricted clonotypes.

Instrument used: Illumina HiSeq 1500. Using fastp trimming at Q25 and MiXCR clonotype assembly, TCRdb reanalyzed the public sequencing data and kept in-frame beta chains. When rows share a CDR3 protein, they turn into one entry using the most common DNA and genes. The sample table shows 130,000 or so distinct CDR3 sequences, and under 8.5% are seen once. The ten top clones hold approximately 18% of the sample. Worth noting for this clonotype: There is no known antigen for this receptor. No per-base quality is available; no much larger clone lies one base away.

The TCR originated in a human donor in good health (CMV status not recorded). Some clones in this sample may be carry-over from other donors' samples. Material for sequencing was PBMCs. This chain is built from TRBV29-1 and TRBJ1-1; TRBD1 matches 10 bases in the middle. The DNA reads as follows: TGCAGCGTTGAGTCCGGGACAGGGGTGGGCACTGAAGCTTTCTTT. Its translation is CSVESGTGVGTEAFF.